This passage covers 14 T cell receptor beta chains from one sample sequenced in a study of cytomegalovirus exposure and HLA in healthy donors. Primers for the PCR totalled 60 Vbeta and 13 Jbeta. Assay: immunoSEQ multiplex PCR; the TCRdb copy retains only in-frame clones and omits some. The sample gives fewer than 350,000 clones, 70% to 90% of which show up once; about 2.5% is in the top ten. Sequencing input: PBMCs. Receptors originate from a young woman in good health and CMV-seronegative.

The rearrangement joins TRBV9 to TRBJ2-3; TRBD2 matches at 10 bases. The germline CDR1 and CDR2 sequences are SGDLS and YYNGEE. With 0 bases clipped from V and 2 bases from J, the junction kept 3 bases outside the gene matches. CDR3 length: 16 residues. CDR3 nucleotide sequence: TGTGCCAGCAGCGTAGTGAGCGGGGGGGCCACAGATACGCAGTATTTT. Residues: CASSVVSGGATDTQYF.

CDR3 loop: CASREGTGLIYEQYF. In nucleotides, the CDR3 is TGTGCCAGCAGGGAAGGGACAGGGCTGATCTACGAGCAGTACTTC. The rearrangement uses TRBV6-6 and TRBJ2-5; TRBD1 agrees at 9 bases. The tail of the sequence fits TRBJ2-7 better, so the J call may be wrong. The CDR3 runs to 15 residues. The germline gives CDR1 MNHNY, CDR2 SVGAGI (reference sequence).

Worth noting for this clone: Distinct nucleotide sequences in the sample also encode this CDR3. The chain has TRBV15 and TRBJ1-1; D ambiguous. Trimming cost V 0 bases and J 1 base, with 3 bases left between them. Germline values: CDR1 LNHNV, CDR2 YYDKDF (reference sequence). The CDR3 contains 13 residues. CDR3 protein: CATSRDRNTEAFF. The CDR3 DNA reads TGTGCCACCAGCAGAGATCGGAACACTGAAGCTTTCTTT.

DNA for the CDR3: TGCAGCGTTGAAGGGGGGGAAACTAATGAAAAACTGTTTTTT. Translating gives CSVEGGETNEKLFF. V gene TRBV29-1 combines with J gene TRBJ1-4; D might be TRBD1 (5 bases). The CDR3 sequence is 14 residues long. The V gene's germline CDR1 is SQVTM and CDR2 ANQGSEA. Deletions cut 1 base from V and 1 base from J, with 7 bases between. Supplemented by reference TRBV29-1 and TRBJ1-4, the full variable domain reads SAVISQKPSRDICQRGTSLTIQCQVDSQVTMMFWYRQQPGQSLTLIATANQGSEATYESGFVIDKFPISRPNLTFSTLTVSNMSPEDSSIYLCSVEGGETNEKLFFGSGTQLSVL.

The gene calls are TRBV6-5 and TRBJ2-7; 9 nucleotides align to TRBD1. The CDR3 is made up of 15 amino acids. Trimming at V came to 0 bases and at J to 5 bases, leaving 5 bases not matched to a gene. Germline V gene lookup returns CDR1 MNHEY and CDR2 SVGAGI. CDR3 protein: CASSYSGTGTHEQYF. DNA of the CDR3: TGTGCCAGCAGTTACTCCGGGACAGGGACCCACGAGCAGTACTTC.

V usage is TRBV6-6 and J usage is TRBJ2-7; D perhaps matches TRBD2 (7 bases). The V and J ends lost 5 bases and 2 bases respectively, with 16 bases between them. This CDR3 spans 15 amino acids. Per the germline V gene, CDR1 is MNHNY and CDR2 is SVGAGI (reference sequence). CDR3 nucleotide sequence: TGTGCCAGCAGTATCTCGGGGGGCCTACCCTACGAGCAGTACTTC. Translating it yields CASSISGGLPYEQYF.

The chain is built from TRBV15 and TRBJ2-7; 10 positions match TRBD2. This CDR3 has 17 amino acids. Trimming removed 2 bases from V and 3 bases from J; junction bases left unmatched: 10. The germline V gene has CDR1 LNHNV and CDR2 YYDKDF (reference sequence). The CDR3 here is CATSRSRTSGDHYEQYF. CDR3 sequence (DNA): TGTGCCACCAGCAGATCCCGGACTAGCGGAGATCACTACGAGCAGTACTTC. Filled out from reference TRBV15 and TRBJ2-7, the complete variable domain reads DAMVIQNPRYQVTQFGKPVTLSCSQTLNHNVMYWYQQKSSQAPKLLFHYYDKDFNNEADTPDNFQSRRPNTSFCFLDIRSPGLGDTAMYLCATSRSRTSGDHYEQYFGPGTRLTVT.

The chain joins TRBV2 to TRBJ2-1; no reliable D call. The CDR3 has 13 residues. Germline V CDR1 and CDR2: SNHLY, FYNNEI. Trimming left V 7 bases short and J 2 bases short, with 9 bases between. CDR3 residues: CASTIEAYNEQFF. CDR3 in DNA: TGTGCCAGCACCATCGAGGCCTACAATGAGCAGTTCTTC.

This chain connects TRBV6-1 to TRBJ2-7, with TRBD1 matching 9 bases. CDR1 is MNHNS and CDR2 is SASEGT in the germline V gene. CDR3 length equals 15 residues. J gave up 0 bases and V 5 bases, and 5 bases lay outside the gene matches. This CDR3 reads CASSKGTGSSYEQYF. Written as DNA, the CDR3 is TGTGCCAGCAGTAAAGGGACAGGGAGCTCCTACGAGCAGTACTTC.

DNA for the CDR3: TGCGCCAGCAGCTTCCTACCAAACAATGAGCAGTTCTTC. This sequence encodes CASSFLPNNEQFF. The V call is TRBV5-1, the J call TRBJ2-1; D remains unclear. Trimming took off 2 bases at V and 5 bases at J, with 8 bases between the two ends. This CDR3 is 13 amino acids long. Germline V gene sequence: CDR1 SGHRS, CDR2 YFSETQ.

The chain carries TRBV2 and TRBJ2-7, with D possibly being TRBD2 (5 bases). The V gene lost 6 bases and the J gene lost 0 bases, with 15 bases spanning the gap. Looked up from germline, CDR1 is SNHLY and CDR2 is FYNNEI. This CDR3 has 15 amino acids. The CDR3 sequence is CASSAGLVGSYEQYF. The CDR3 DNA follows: TGTGCCAGCAGCGCGGGCCTCGTCGGCTCCTACGAGCAGTACTTC.

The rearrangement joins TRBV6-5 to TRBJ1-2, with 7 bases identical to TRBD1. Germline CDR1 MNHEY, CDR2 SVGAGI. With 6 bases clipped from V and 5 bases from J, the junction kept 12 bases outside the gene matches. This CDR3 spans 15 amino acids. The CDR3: CASSPGTAPGYGYTF. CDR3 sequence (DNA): TGTGCCAGCAGCCCAGGGACAGCCCCGGGGTATGGCTACACCTTC.

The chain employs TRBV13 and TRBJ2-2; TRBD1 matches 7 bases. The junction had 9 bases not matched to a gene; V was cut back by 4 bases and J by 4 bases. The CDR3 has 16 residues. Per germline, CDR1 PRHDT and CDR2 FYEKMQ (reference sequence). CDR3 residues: CASSSITGAGTGELFF. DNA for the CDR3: TGTGCCAGCAGCTCAATAACAGGGGCGGGCACCGGGGAGCTGTTTTTT.

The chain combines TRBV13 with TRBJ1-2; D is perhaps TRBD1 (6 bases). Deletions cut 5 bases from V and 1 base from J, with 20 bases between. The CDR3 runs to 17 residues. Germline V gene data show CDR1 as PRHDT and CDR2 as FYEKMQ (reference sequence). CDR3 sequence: CASSPPLDRLLNYGYTF. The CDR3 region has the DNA TGTGCCAGCAGCCCGCCCTTGGACAGACTCCTTAACTATGGCTACACCTTC.